Listed below are T cell receptor beta chains from one sample, sequenced in a study of control samples from healthy donors and cancer patients. Clones were sequenced by immunoSEQ multiplex PCR, and TCRdb holds only the in-frame ones, with some missing. The table records under 85,000 clones, roughly 82% of them present only once. The sample taken for sequencing was PBMCs. The receptors originated from a woman in her forties or fifties with lung cancer. Each CDR3 is given with its conserved first and last residue. A D gene is named only where the DNA matches it firmly. The size of a clone is reported for some rows only, either as once, few or many, or as a class for expanded clones.

clone_size d_call j_call v_call cdr3_aa cdr3_nt
NA NA TRBJ2-1 TRBV27 CASSLGGGTYNEQFF TGTGCCAGCAGTTTGGGGGGTGGTACCTACAATGAGCAGTTCTTC
NA NA TRBJ1-1 TRBV7-9 CASSLAVMNTEAFF TGTGCCAGCAGCTTAGCGGTTATGAACACTGAAGCTTTCTTT
once TRBD1 TRBJ1-5 TRBV19 CASMGQGINQPQHF TGTGCCAGTATGGGACAGGGGATTAATCAGCCCCAGCATTTT
NA NA TRBJ2-7 TRBV5-4 CASSLGVHEQYF TGTGCCAGCAGCTTGGGGGTACACGAGCAGTACTTC
NA NA TRBJ1-3 TRBV27 CASSLRETGNTIYF TGTGCCAGCAGTTTAAGAGAAACTGGAAACACCATATATTTT
NA TRBD2 TRBJ2-3 TRBV6-6 CASSPGTSGGVFTDTQYF TGTGCCAGCAGTCCCGGGACTAGCGGGGGGGTCTTCACAGATACGCAGTATTTT
NA TRBD1 TRBJ2-7 TRBV11-3 CASSLGTGAHEQYF TGTGCCAGCAGCTTAGGAACAGGGGCCCACGAGCAGTACTTC
NA NA TRBJ2-5 TRBV5-4 CASSTGLQETQYF TGTGCCAGCAGCACGGGACTCCAAGAGACCCAGTACTTC
NA NA TRBJ1-5 TRBV7-2 CASSLESWGSGSNQPQHF TGTGCCAGCAGCTTAGAGTCCTGGGGAAGCGGAAGCAATCAGCCCCAGCATTTT
NA NA TRBJ1-2 TRBV5-5 CASSPPDYGYTF TGTGCCAGCAGCCCGCCGGACTATGGCTACACCTTC
NA NA TRBJ1-2 TRBV30 CAWDFLANYGYTF TGTGCCTGGGATTTCTTAGCTAACTATGGCTACACCTTC
NA NA TRBJ1-1 TRBV7-9 CASSSTRGAPHHEAFF TGTGCCAGCAGCTCCACCCGGGGGGCTCCTCACCATGAAGCTTTCTTT
NA TRBD2 TRBJ2-2 TRBV6-6 CASSRLAGLSNTGELFF TGTGCCAGCAGTCGACTAGCGGGGCTCTCGAACACCGGGGAGCTGTTTTTT
NA NA TRBJ1-6 TRBV27 CASSLDRLDSPLHF TGTGCCAGCAGCCTAGACAGGTTGGATTCACCCCTCCACTTT
NA TRBD1 TRBJ2-2 TRBV5-4 CASSLLDRSTGELFF TGTGCCAGCAGCTTACTGGACAGGTCCACCGGGGAGCTGTTTTTT
once NA TRBJ1-6 TRBV7-3 CASSLRTVGSNSPLHF TGTGCCAGCAGCTTAAGAACAGTGGGGAGTAATTCACCCCTCCACTTT
once NA TRBJ2-2 TRBV4-3 CASSQERGIGELFF TGCGCCAGCAGCCAAGAACGGGGTATTGGGGAGCTGTTTTTT
NA TRBD1 TRBJ2-3 TRBV19 CASSIGGQGGDTQYF TGTGCCAGTAGTATAGGGGGACAGGGGGGAGATACGCAGTATTTT
NA NA TRBJ2-7 TRBV6-6 CASSSDGGLQYF TGTGCCAGCAGCTCCGACGGGGGGCTTCAGTACTTC
NA NA TRBJ1-1 TRBV6-5 CASLTSNTEAFF TGTGCCAGTCTGACTTCGAACACTGAAGCTTTCTTT
NA TRBD1 TRBJ1-4 TRBV5-4 CASSLVGTGEKLFF TGTGCCAGCAGCTTGGTCGGGACAGGCGAAAAACTGTTTTTT
NA NA TRBJ1-3 TRBV19 CASSIVSSGNTIYF TGTGCCAGTAGTATAGTAAGCTCTGGAAACACCATATATTTT
many NA TRBJ2-2 TRBV2 CASSETGLTGELFF TGTGCCAGCAGTGAAACGGGGTTGACCGGGGAGCTGTTTTTT
NA NA TRBJ1-1 TRBV21-1 CASSLQGAPEAFF TGTGCCAGCAGTTTACAGGGGGCCCCTGAAGCTTTCTTT
NA NA TRBJ2-7 TRBV27 CASSLSYLYEQYF TGTGCCAGCAGTTTATCGTACTTATACGAGCAGTACTTC
NA NA TRBJ1-5 TRBV7-2 CASSQTVNQPQHF TGTGCCAGCAGCCAGACGGTCAATCAGCCCCAGCATTTT
NA NA TRBJ2-7 TRBV10-1 CASSEGGSYEQYF TGCGCCAGCAGTGAGGGAGGGTCCTACGAGCAGTACTTC
NA NA TRBJ1-6 TRBV5-6 CASSLRTPGDNSPLHF TGTGCCAGCAGTTTGCGGACACCGGGGGATAATTCACCCCTCCACTTT
NA NA TRBJ2-2 TRBV6-1 CASSEALQAGELFF TGTGCCAGCAGTGAAGCGCTTCAGGCCGGGGAGCTGTTTTTT
once NA TRBJ1-2 TRBV6-2/TRBV6-3 CASSSTRGFNYGYTF TGTGCCAGCAGTTCTACCAGGGGATTTAACTATGGCTACACCTTC
NA NA TRBJ1-3 TRBV7-8 CASSSPSMGGNTIYF TGTGCCAGCAGCTCACCTTCCATGGGGGGAAACACCATATATTTT
NA TRBD1 TRBJ1-6 TRBV28 CASSSGQGHSPLHF TGTGCCAGCAGTTCAGGACAGGGCCACTCACCCCTCCACTTT